The entry below gives a single T cell receptor beta chain sequence along with its context. The data originate from a study of blood T cell repertoires in COVID-19. This CDR3 spans 16 amino acids. J was trimmed by 5 bases and V by 0 bases; bases with no gene match: 9. Per the germline V gene, CDR1 is MNHEY and CDR2 is SVGEGT. Generated by immunoSEQ multiplex PCR, the TCRdb table keeps only in-frame clones and is missing some. The sample yields roughly 230,000 clones, 90% seen once. The source of this sequence is a woman aged 55-70 years with COVID-19, enrolled during active disease. J is TRBJ2-7 and V is TRBV6-2 or TRBV6-3, with 8 positions matching TRBD1. Sample: peripheral blood. CDR3 loop: CASSYSWAGGLNEQYF. Here the CDR3 DNA reads TGTGCCAGCAGTTACTCGTGGGCAGGGGGCCTGAACGAGCAGTACTTC.